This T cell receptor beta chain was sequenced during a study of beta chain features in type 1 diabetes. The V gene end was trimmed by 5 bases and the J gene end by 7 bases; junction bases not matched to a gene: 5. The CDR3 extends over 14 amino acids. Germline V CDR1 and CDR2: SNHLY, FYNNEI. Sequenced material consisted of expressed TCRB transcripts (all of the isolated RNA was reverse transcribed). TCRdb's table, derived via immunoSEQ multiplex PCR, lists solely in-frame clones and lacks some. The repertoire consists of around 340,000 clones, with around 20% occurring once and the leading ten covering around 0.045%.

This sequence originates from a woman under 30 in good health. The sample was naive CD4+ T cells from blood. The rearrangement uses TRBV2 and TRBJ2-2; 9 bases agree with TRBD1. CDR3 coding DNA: TGTGCCAGCAGTACGGGACAGGGTTTCGGGGAGCTGTTTTTT. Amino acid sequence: CASSTGQGFGELFF.